The 10 T cell receptor beta chains reported below all come from one sample, sequenced in a study of resident and recirculating memory T cells in vitiligo. Sequencing was performed with immunoSEQ multiplex PCR; in TCRdb, only in-frame clones are kept and a portion is missing. The sample includes 40,000 to 45,000 clones, around 90% of them seen just once. The sequenced material came from blood. Receptors originate from a male donor with vitiligo.

This chain joins TRBV9 and TRBJ2-7, with a tentative D call TRBD1 (5 bases). The V and J ends lost 0 bases and 5 bases respectively, with 12 bases between them. This CDR3 has 14 residues. Germline V CDR1 and CDR2: SGDLS, YYNGEE. CDR3 loop: CASSVGGGRDEQYF. The DNA of the CDR3 is TGTGCCAGCAGCGTAGGGGGCGGACGGGACGAGCAGTACTTC.

The V and J genes are TRBV5-8 and TRBJ1-5; perhaps TRBD1 as D (6 bases). Trimming removed 5 bases at V and 2 bases at J, with 20 bases between. CDR1 is SGHTS, CDR2 YDEGEE, per germline. The CDR3 is made up of 17 amino acids. The CDR3: CASSRDIKRGGNQPQHF. Written as DNA, the CDR3 is TGTGCCAGCAGTCGGGACATAAAAAGAGGGGGCAATCAGCCCCAGCATTTT.

The V gene is TRBV5-6, the J gene TRBJ2-1; 8 bases map to TRBD1. This CDR3 comprises 15 residues. Germline CDR1 is SGHDT and CDR2 is YYEEEE. The V gene end was trimmed by 4 bases and the J gene end by 5 bases; junction bases not matched to a gene: 8. The CDR3: CASSRQGAGNNEQFF. The CDR3 region has the DNA TGTGCCAGCAGCCGCCAGGGGGCGGGCAACAATGAGCAGTTCTTC.

The V call is TRBV7-3, the J call TRBJ1-6; tentative D call: TRBD1 (5 bases). The germline V gene encodes CDR1 SGHTA and CDR2 FQGTGA. Trimming left V 2 bases short and J 10 bases short, with 18 bases between. The CDR3 contains 16 residues. The CDR3 DNA reads TGTGCCAGCAGCTTATTAGGTGACGGACATTTGTCACCCCTCCACTTT. Translated: CASSLLGDGHLSPLHF.

The chain recombines TRBV5-4 with TRBJ1-4; D call uncertain. CDR3 length equals 14 residues. Germline V gene lookup returns CDR1 SGHNT and CDR2 YYREEE (reference sequence). Deletions cut 4 bases from V and 8 bases from J, with 15 bases between. The CDR3 loop reads CASSRGRVEEKLFF. CDR3 nucleotide sequence: TGTGCCAGCAGCCGAGGAAGAGTGGAGGAAAAACTGTTTTTT. The variable domain in full, with the rest retrieved from reference TRBV5-4 and TRBJ1-4, is ETGVTQSPTHLIKTRGQQVTLRCSSQSGHNTVSWYQQALGQGPQFIFQYYREEENGRGNFPPRFSGLQFPNYSSELNVNALELDDSALYLCASSRGRVEEKLFFGSGTQLSVL.

The J gene is TRBJ1-1, the V gene TRBV28; D not certain. Germline V CDR1 and CDR2: MDHEN, SYDVKM. This CDR3 is built from 15 residues. The V end lost 7 bases, the J end lost 0 bases, and 15 bases lay between the germline ends. The CDR3 DNA sequence: TGTGCCAGCACAACGACGGGAGTGATGAACACTGAAGCTTTCTTT. Amino acids: CASTTTGVMNTEAFF.

This clone showed up just a few times. The CDR3 DNA is TGTGCCAGTAGTGTGCCCCAGGGATCGCAGTACTTC. Protein sequence: CASSVPQGSQYF. V is TRBV19 and J is TRBJ2-7; D is possibly TRBD1 (5 bases). Germline assignment: CDR1 LNHDA and CDR2 SQIVND (reference sequence). V was cut by 5 bases and J by 9 bases, with 14 bases left in between. The CDR3 sequence is 12 residues long.

The CDR3 is CASSGYGGTQYF. The CDR3 DNA is TGTGCCAGCAGTGGCTACGGGGGGACCCAGTACTTC. The V and J genes are TRBV6-1 and TRBJ2-5; possible D gene TRBD2, 6 bases. CDR3 size: 12 residues. CDR1 is MNHNS, CDR2 SASEGT, per germline. The V gene lost 4 bases and the J gene lost 7 bases, with 10 bases spanning the gap.

The chain recombines TRBV7-2 with TRBJ2-1; no clear D gene. Trimming removed 8 bases at V and 3 bases at J, with 8 bases between. The CDR3 has 12 amino acids. Germline lookup yields CDR1 SGHTA and CDR2 FQGNSA. This chain's CDR3 is CASLRIYNEQFF. The CDR3 DNA follows: TGTGCCAGCCTCCGTATCTACAATGAGCAGTTCTTC.

The rearrangement joins TRBV6-5 to TRBJ1-2; TRBD1 agrees at 7 bases. The CDR3 has 15 residues. In germline, CDR1 is MNHEY, CDR2 SVGAGI. After removal of 8 bases from V and 4 bases from J, the junction contained 13 bases not matched to a gene. CDR3 coding DNA: TGTGCCAGCTCCCCTCTTAAGGGGGCTGTCTATGGCTACACCTTC. It specifies CASSPLKGAVYGYTF.